This T cell receptor (beta chain) derives from a study of vaccination effects on CD4 cells after COVID-19. Concerning this clone: The antigen remains undetermined.

Sequencing was preceded by expansion of antigen-specific CD4+ T cells with viral peptide pools in the ViraFEST assay. CD4+ T cells were isolated after less than 12 days of culture. The cohort was immunized with two doses of either the BNT162b2 or mRNA-1273 vaccine. Vaccinated participants had no history of SARS-CoV-2 infection and tested negative for nucleocapsid antibodies. Generated by immunoSEQ multiplex PCR, the TCRdb table keeps only in-frame clones and is missing some. Of around 32,000 clones listed, approximately 72% were seen once; the top ten hold 10% to 15%. Study outcomes and limitations: Clones arising from infection and from vaccination showed marked clonal contraction late after vaccination.

The sequences come from CD4+ T cells from PBMCs cultured with HCoV-229E spike peptides, collected after COVID-19 vaccination. The sequence came from a human donor who received a COVID-19 vaccine.

CDR3 in amino acids: CASSAVGWGTTNTGELFF. In DNA form, the CDR3 reads TGTGCCAGCAGCGCGGTCGGCTGGGGGACAACGAACACCGGGGAGCTGTTTTTT. V usage is TRBV13 and J usage is TRBJ2-2, with D possibly being TRBD1 (6 bases). V was cut by 5 bases and J by 0 bases, with 19 bases left in between. The V gene's germline CDR1 is PRHDT and CDR2 FYEKMQ (reference sequence). This CDR3 is 18 amino acids long.